The 14 T cell receptor beta chains presented below share a single source sample, sequenced in a study of Graves' ophthalmopathy and Graves' hyperthyroidism. Investigators amplified TCR beta CDR3 regions from RNA transcripts. Second-round multiplex PCR came after a first-round RT-PCR that employed HTBI primers. TCRdb fed the multiplex PCR reads into MiXCR, producing one record per CDR3 protein. The repertoire consists of 220,000 or so distinct CDR3 sequences, with around a fifth occurring once and the leading ten covering 35% to 55%. The sequenced sample consisted of peripheral blood. The receptors were sampled from a woman between 45 and 60 years old with Graves' ophthalmopathy.

This clonotype has ten or more counts. V and J are TRBV11-2 and TRBJ2-2; 12 bases are shared with TRBD2. CDR1 is SGHAT and CDR2 is FQNNGV in the germline V gene. The CDR3 sequence is 16 residues long. The J segment lost 5 bases and the V segment lost 6 bases, leaving 7 bases of the junction unmatched. The CDR3 nucleotides are TGTGCCAGCAGTTTTACCGGGACTAGCGGGACCGGGGAGCTGTTTTTT. Translating it yields CASSFTGTSGTGELFF.

The chain is built from TRBV12-3 or TRBV12-4 and TRBJ1-5, with a tentative D call TRBD1 (6 bases). Trimming pared 6 bases from V and 5 bases from J, leaving 17 bases between. The CDR3 consists of 15 residues. CDR3 loop: CASSLTGSPDQPQHF. The CDR3 DNA sequence: TGTGCCAGCAGCCTTACAGGGAGCCCCGATCAGCCCCAGCATTTT.

The J gene is TRBJ1-2, the V gene TRBV12-3 or TRBV12-4; 8 positions agree with TRBD1. V gave up 7 bases and J gave up 4 bases; unmatched junction bases: 5. This CDR3 is 13 amino acids long. The CDR3 bases are TGTGCCAGCACCAGGGACAGGTTCTATGGCTACACCTTC. It is translated as CASTRDRFYGYTF.

This clonotype was counted many times. This chain uses TRBV15 with TRBJ1-5; unclear D gene. Between the trimmed V and J ends, which lost 6 bases and 4 bases, there was a span of 7 bases. Germline V gives CDR1 LNHNV, CDR2 YYDKDF (reference sequence). The CDR3 consists of 12 residues. CDR3 loop: CATSTFNQPQHF. The DNA of the CDR3 is TGTGCCACCAGTACCTTTAATCAGCCCCAGCATTTT.

The table lists this clonotype with many counts. The chain carries TRBV14 and TRBJ2-4; 9 bases align to TRBD2. This CDR3 is built from 18 residues. CDR1 and CDR2 from the germline V gene are SGHDN and FVKESK. V lost 1 base to trimming and J lost 0 bases; unmatched junction nucleotides: 7. The DNA of the CDR3 is TGTGCCAGCAGCCAAGGTCGCGGGAGGGCCTTAGCCAAAAACATTCAGTACTTC. Its translation is CASSQGRGRALAKNIQYF.

In its sample, this clonotype was seen many times. Its ends do not fully match the called genes, so a read error is possible. The J gene is TRBJ2-7, the V gene TRBV24-1; no clear D. The CDR3 has 11 amino acids. Germline assignment: CDR1 KGHDR and CDR2 SFDVKD. The CDR3: CATSQADRLDF. CDR3 nucleotide sequence: TGTGCCACCAGCCAGGCAGACCGATTGGACTTC.

The rearrangement links TRBV6-5 to TRBJ1-1, with D possibly TRBD1 on 5 matching bases. CDR3 length: 16 amino acids. In germline, CDR1 is MNHEY, CDR2 SVGAGI. V lost 4 bases, J lost 1 base, and 16 bases lay in between. The CDR3 sequence is CASSSPLGAANTEAFF. The DNA for the CDR3 is TGTGCCAGCAGTTCCCCCTTAGGGGCGGCGAACACTGAAGCTTTCTTT.

This clonotype was found many times. The J gene is TRBJ2-7, the V gene TRBV20-1; no firm D call. CDR1 DFQATT and CDR2 SNEGSKA come from the germline V gene (reference sequence). Trimming stripped 3 bases from V and 6 bases from J, with 15 bases between. The CDR3 length is 13 residues. CDR3 in DNA: TGCAGTGCTAGGGGGATTCCGCTAAGCGAGCAGTACTTC. This gives the protein CSARGIPLSEQYF.

The rearrangement links TRBV6-2 or TRBV6-3 to TRBJ1-1, with a weak D call TRBD1 (6 bases). The ends were cut back, 6 bases at V and 4 bases at J, with 18 bases in the middle. CDR3 length equals 15 residues. CDR1 and CDR2 (germline): MNHEY, SVGEGT. The CDR3: CASRSSATGGTEAFF. The CDR3 DNA reads as TGTGCCAGCAGGTCTTCCGCGACAGGTGGCACTGAAGCTTTCTTT.

There are many counts of this clonotype. The rearrangement uses TRBV10-3 and TRBJ2-7, with 11 bases matching TRBD2. The length of the CDR3 is 15 residues. Germline V lookup: CDR1 ENHRY, CDR2 SYGVKD. The junction had 1 base not matched to a gene; V was cut back by 0 bases and J by 3 bases. For the CDR3, the DNA is TGTGCCATCAGTGAGTCGGGACTAGCGGACTACGAGCAGTACTTC. Amino acid sequence: CAISESGLADYEQYF.

This clonotype has at least ten counts. The chain carries TRBV20-1 and TRBJ1-5, with D possibly matching TRBD1 (6 bases). Trimming left V 2 bases short and J 2 bases short, with 13 bases between. The CDR3 contains 15 residues. Germline V gives CDR1 DFQATT, CDR2 SNEGSKA (reference sequence). CDR3 bases: TGCAGTGCTAGACAGGGGAGCTTCGGCAATCAGCCCCAGCATTTT. It is translated as CSARQGSFGNQPQHF.

This clonotype was detected ten times or more. The chain has TRBV12-3 or TRBV12-4 and TRBJ2-5; no firm D call. The CDR3 covers 15 residues. Trimming removed 4 bases at V and 3 bases at J, with 15 bases between. The CDR3 sequence is CASSSSSKSKETQYF. The CDR3 DNA reads TGTGCCAGCAGTTCAAGTAGCAAGTCGAAAGAGACCCAGTACTTC.

In its sample, this clonotype was seen a few times. With a much larger clone just one base away, this may be a read error. The chain joins TRBV19 to TRBJ1-3; the D is unclear. CDR3 length: 14 amino acids. The V and J ends lost 3 bases and 4 bases respectively, with 10 bases between them. Looked up from germline, CDR1 is LNHDA and CDR2 is SQIVND (reference sequence). CDR3 loop: CASSMVGQGNTIYF. The CDR3 region has the DNA TGTGCCAGTAGTATGGTGGGCCAAGGAAACACCATATATTTT.

Ten or more counts support this clonotype. The J gene is TRBJ1-3, the V gene TRBV18; perhaps TRBD1 as D (5 bases). Per the germline V gene, CDR1 is KGHSH and CDR2 is LQKENI. The CDR3 has 16 amino acids. The ends were cut back, 3 bases at V and 2 bases at J, with 14 bases in the middle. CDR3: CASSPVQDFAGNTIYF. The CDR3 nucleotides are TGTGCCAGCTCACCGGTACAGGACTTCGCTGGAAACACCATATATTTT.